This paragraph reports one T cell receptor (beta chain). The antigen remains unidentified. These data originate in a study of shared clonotypes between healthy human individuals. Deep-level settings were used for running the assay. The protocol was immunoSEQ multiplex PCR, while the TCRdb copy is restricted to in-frame clones and leaves out a portion. The table records roughly 2.6 million clones, 90% to 95% of them present only once. Whole-study findings and limits: Clonotype sharing among donors likely depends on sequencing depth. The study sampled only blood, and tissue repertoires likely differ.

The germline V gene has CDR1 MNHEY and CDR2 SVGAGI. V lost 2 bases to trimming and J lost 4 bases, with 9 bases between them. The CDR3 consists of 14 residues. The receptor's source is a man aged 18 to 29 in good health. Sequenced material: naive CD4+ T cells sorted from blood. Subset meaning: CD45RA+ positively selected. The rearrangement uses TRBV6-5 and TRBJ1-3, with TRBD1 as a possible D gene (5 bases). The CDR3 sequence: CASSYEGIGNTIYF. Written as DNA, the CDR3 is TGTGCCAGCAGTTACGAGGGGATCGGAAACACCATATATTTT.